A selection of T cell receptor beta chains follows, all from one sample in a study of OX40 agonist ivuxolimab in advanced cancers. The repertoire was sequenced with immunoSEQ multiplex PCR; TCRdb's copy has only in-frame clones and lacks some. In the table there are about 80,000 clones, approximately 85% of which are singletons. Here the sequenced sample was CD4+ or CD8+ T cells sorted from blood, taken in a trial of the OX40 agonist ivuxolimab. These receptors originate from an adult with an advanced solid tumor such as melanoma, head and neck, liver or kidney cancer. Each CDR3 is given with its conserved first and last residue. Fields, in order: V gene, D gene, J gene, clone size, CDR3 DNA, CDR3 protein. A D gene is named only where the DNA matches it firmly. Not all rows give a size; the values are once, few, many and, for expanded clones, a class.

TRBV7-8	TRBD2	TRBJ2-3	.	TGTGCCAGCAGCCCAGGGCCTAGCGGGAGAGATACGCAGTATTTT	CASSPGPSGRDTQYF
TRBV19	.	TRBJ2-3	.	TGTGCCAGTAGTATTATGGGGAGCACAGATACGCAGTATTTT	CASSIMGSTDTQYF
TRBV5-1	.	TRBJ2-4	.	TGCGCCAGCAGCTTCTTAGGGGAAAACATTCAGTACTTC	CASSFLGENIQYF
TRBV30	.	TRBJ2-5	once	TGTGCCTGGAGTGGCGAAGCTGGGTGGAAGACCCAGTACTTC	CAWSGEAGWKTQYF
TRBV19	TRBD1	TRBJ1-2	.	TGTGCCACCTCTCGGACAGGGGCGAGGGATGGCTACACCTTC	CATSRTGARDGYTF
TRBV18	.	TRBJ2-2	few	TGTGCCAGCTCACCAAGAGGCTCTCCCGAGGGCACCGGGGAGCTGTTTTTT	CASSPRGSPEGTGELFF
TRBV28	TRBD1	TRBJ2-7	.	TGTGCCAGCAGTTTTAATGACAGGGCAGAGCAGTACTTC	CASSFNDRAEQYF
TRBV30	TRBD1	TRBJ2-1	.	TGTGCCTCCAAGGGACAGGGCTACAATGAGCAGTTCTTC	CASKGQGYNEQFF
TRBV11-2	.	TRBJ1-4	.	TGTGCCAGCAGCTTAGATAGAAGAGAAAAACTGTTTTTT	CASSLDRREKLFF
TRBV19	TRBD1	TRBJ1-5	.	TGTGCCAGTAGTCCCAGGGGGCCTAATCAGCCCCAGCATTTT	CASSPRGPNQPQHF
TRBV9	TRBD1	TRBJ1-6	few	TGTGCCAGCAGCGTTGGACAGGTTAATTCACCCCTCCACTTT	CASSVGQVNSPLHF
TRBV10-1	TRBD1	TRBJ2-3	.	TGCGCCAGCAATCCGGGACAGGGGCCAGATACGCAGTATTTT	CASNPGQGPDTQYF
TRBV28	.	TRBJ1-2	.	TGTGCCAGCAGTTCGACCGGACGGGAGGGAGGCTACACCTTC	CASSSTGREGGYTF
TRBV2	.	TRBJ2-3	.	TGTGCCAGCATCAAACAGAGCACAGATACGCAGTATTTT	CASIKQSTDTQYF
TRBV5-1	TRBD2	TRBJ2-3	.	TGCGCCAGCACCTCGTTTTGGGCGGGAGCCCCAGATACGCAGTATTTT	CASTSFWAGAPDTQYF
TRBV29-1	TRBD1	TRBJ1-5	.	TGCAGCGTTGGGGGACAGGGGGGCAATCAGCCCCAGCATTTT	CSVGGQGGNQPQHF
TRBV2	.	TRBJ2-5	.	TGTGCCAGCAGTGTGCGGGCCCAAGAGACCCAGTACTTC	CASSVRAQETQYF
TRBV30	.	TRBJ1-1	.	TGTGCCTGGAGTCTGGACACTTCGAACACTGAAGCTTTCTTT	CAWSLDTSNTEAFF
TRBV27	.	TRBJ1-2	medium-sized	TGTGCCAGCAGGGAGGGAAAGGATGGCTACACCTTC	CASREGKDGYTF
TRBV6-6	.	TRBJ1-1	.	TGTGCCACCTGGACGGGGAACACTGAAGCTTTCTTT	CATWTGNTEAFF
TRBV6-5	.	TRBJ1-3	.	TGTGCCAGCAGTTACTCGAAACAGCTCTCTGGAAACACCATATATTTT	CASSYSKQLSGNTIYF
TRBV7-9	TRBD2	TRBJ2-7	.	TGTGCCAGCAGCTTAAGAGCTAGCGGTCCTTGGATGGGGTACGAGCAGTACTTC	CASSLRASGPWMGYEQYF
TRBV14	.	TRBJ1-2	.	TGTGCCAGCAGCCAAGATCCGGCGGCGAGCTATGGCTACACCTTC	CASSQDPAASYGYTF
TRBV5-1	.	TRBJ2-7	.	TGCGCCAGCGGAGGGGGTTACGACGAGCAGTACTTC	CASGGGYDEQYF
TRBV13	TRBD1	TRBJ2-1	.	TGTGCCAGCAGCTTACGCGGGACAGGGACCAATGAGCAGTTCTTC	CASSLRGTGTNEQFF
TRBV7-9	.	TRBJ1-6	.	TGTGCCAGCAGCCTCCCGGACCATTCACCCCTCCACTTT	CASSLPDHSPLHF
TRBV6-6	TRBD1	TRBJ1-6	.	TGTGCCAGCAGTTACGTGTCTGGACAGGGGCCTTCACCCCTCCACTTT	CASSYVSGQGPSPLHF
TRBV11-2	.	TRBJ1-1	.	TGTGCCAGCAGCCCGCCGGGACAAAGGGGGACTGAAGCTTTCTTT	CASSPPGQRGTEAFF
TRBV10-2	.	TRBJ1-5	.	TGCGCCAGCAGTGAGTCTGCCAACTATCAGCCCCAGCATTTT	CASSESANYQPQHF
TRBV23-1	.	TRBJ1-6	.	TGCGCCAGCATAAAAGACAGGAAACGGAATAATTCACCCCTCCACTTT	CASIKDRKRNNSPLHF
TRBV4-3	.	TRBJ1-2	.	TGCGCCAGCAGCCAAGGCCCGACAGGAGCCTATGGCTACACCTTC	CASSQGPTGAYGYTF
TRBV14	TRBD1	TRBJ1-2	.	TGTGCCAGCAGCCAAGAGACAGGGTTCGGTGACTACACCTTC	CASSQETGFGDYTF
TRBV5-1	.	TRBJ1-1	.	TGCGCCAGCACCTTTGGAGAGAACACTGAAGCTTTCTTT	CASTFGENTEAFF
TRBV4-1	.	TRBJ2-3	.	TGCGCCAGCAGCCTAGGGACAATGAATACAGATACGCAGTATTTT	CASSLGTMNTDTQYF
TRBV6-5	TRBD1	TRBJ2-7	.	TGTGCCAGCAGTTCCCCGGGACAGGGGCATGACGAGCAGTACTTC	CASSSPGQGHDEQYF
TRBV5-1	.	TRBJ2-2	.	TGCGCCAGCAGCTTGGGAGGGAACACCGGGGAGCTGTTTTTT	CASSLGGNTGELFF
TRBV7-2	.	TRBJ2-6	.	TGTGCCAGCAGCTTATGGCGGGGTCTCCTCTCTGGGGCCAACGTCCTGACTTTC	CASSLWRGLLSGANVLTF
TRBV5-4	.	TRBJ2-3	.	TGTGCCAGCATCCCTAGGGGGGGGCAGGGAGATACGCAGTATTTT	CASIPRGGQGDTQYF
TRBV5-4	.	TRBJ2-3	.	TGTGCCAGCAGCTTATCAAAGGGAGGCACAGATACGCAGTATTTT	CASSLSKGGTDTQYF
TRBV5-1	.	TRBJ1-2	.	TGCGCCAGCAGCTTGGACACAGGGTCGCGCAATGGCTACACCTTC	CASSLDTGSRNGYTF
TRBV18	.	TRBJ2-7	.	TGTGCCAGCTCACTCTCAACGGGCGAGCAGTACTTC	CASSLSTGEQYF
TRBV10-2	.	TRBJ1-1	.	TGCGCCAGCATAGGGGGGAACACTGAAGCTTTCTTT	CASIGGNTEAFF